One sample yielded the 29 T cell receptor beta chains listed below, sequenced in a study of high-grade serous ovarian cancer treatment subgroups. Tumor tissue was taken before any definitive surgery or chemotherapy was given. Assay used: immunoSEQ multiplex PCR; TCRdb lists only in-frame clones, some missing. The sample holds several thousand clones; roughly three quarters are singletons and the top ten take around 10%. The material sequenced was tumor tissue. The receptors originated from a human donor with high-grade serous ovarian cancer.

In this sample, this clone turned up a few times. The rearrangement links TRBV29-1 to TRBJ1-1; 9 nucleotides match TRBD1. The CDR3 is 14 amino acids. V lost 5 bases and J lost 4; bases outside the gene matches: 8. CDR1 is SQVTM and CDR2 is ANQGSEA in the germline V gene. CDR3 nucleotides: TGCAGCGTTACTTCACAGGGGGCCGGCACTGAAGCTTTCTTT. It yields the protein CSVTSQGAGTEAFF.

The chain couples TRBV6-1 to TRBJ1-4; no clear D. Trimming took 6 bases from V and 0 from J, leaving 8 bases between them. The CDR3 contains 14 residues. In germline, CDR1 is MNHNS, CDR2 SASEGT. DNA of the CDR3: TGTGCCAGCAGGGTACATGCAACTAATGAAAAACTGTTTTTT. It yields the protein CASRVHATNEKLFF.

This chain uses TRBV5-1 with TRBJ2-1; 11 positions agree with TRBD2. Losses at the gene ends were 1 base for V and 8 bases for J; bases not matched to a gene: 17. The germline gives CDR1 SGHRS, CDR2 YFSETQ. The CDR3 consists of 19 residues. The CDR3 sequence: CASSLLDIASGRIYYEQFF. The CDR3 region has the DNA TGCGCCAGCAGCTTGCTGGACATTGCTAGCGGGAGGATTTACTATGAGCAGTTCTTC.

DNA of the CDR3: TGTGCCAGCAGTTCGGGGATCACTGAAGCTTTCTTT. Translating gives CASSSGITEAFF. The gene calls are TRBV2 and TRBJ1-1; D ambiguous. The germline V gene has CDR1 SNHLY and CDR2 FYNNEI. The germline V and J ends were trimmed by 5 bases and 4 bases, with 8 bases remaining between them. CDR3 length equals 12 residues.

The chain has TRBV5-6 and TRBJ2-7; D possibly matches TRBD1 or TRBD2 (5 bases each). The CDR3 has 14 residues. Germline V gene lookup returns CDR1 SGHDT and CDR2 YYEEEE. V was pared by 6 bases and J by 4 bases, with 17 bases between. DNA for the CDR3: TGTGCCAGCACCATCGGGGCGAGCTTATACGAGCAGTACTTC. This codes for CASTIGASLYEQYF.

V and J are TRBV4-3 and TRBJ2-5; 11 bases are shared with TRBD2. Germline V gene sequence: CDR1 LGHNA, CDR2 YSLEER. This CDR3 has 16 amino acids. With V trimmed by 1 base and J by 2 bases, 3 bases remained unmatched. As DNA, the CDR3 is TGCGCCAGCAGCCAAGGACTAGCGGGGACACAAGAGACCCAGTACTTC. It codes for CASSQGLAGTQETQYF.

This rearrangement joins TRBV10-3 to TRBJ2-7; D is possibly TRBD2 (6 bases). Germline CDR1 and CDR2: ENHRY and SYGVKD. CDR3 length: 13 amino acids. V lost 6 bases to trimming and J lost 0 bases, with 9 bases between them. CDR3 amino acids: CAIRWGVSYEQYF. The CDR3 DNA reads as TGTGCCATCAGGTGGGGGGTCTCCTACGAGCAGTACTTC.

The chain carries TRBV7-7 and TRBJ2-3; D uncertain. V lost 1 base and J 0 bases, leaving 8 bases between the germline ends. The CDR3 extends over 15 amino acids. The germline V gene encodes CDR1 SSHAT and CDR2 FNYEAQ (reference sequence). The CDR3 loop reads CASSLGSSSTDTQYF. The CDR3 nucleotides read TGTGCCAGCAGCTTAGGGAGTTCTAGCACAGATACGCAGTATTTT.

This clone was picked up a small number of times. The V gene is TRBV5-6, the J gene TRBJ2-7; TRBD1 matches 7 bases. The ends lost 2 bases at V and 12 bases at J; junction bases unmatched: 11. There are 13 residues in the CDR3. CDR1 and CDR2 from the germline V gene are SGHDT and YYEEEE. CDR3 coding DNA: TGTGCCAGCAGCTTAGGGGTCCCGGGACAGAGGTACTTC. Its translation is CASSLGVPGQRYF.

This clone was seen a few times. The V gene is TRBV7-2, the J gene TRBJ2-3; D uncertain. V lost 0 bases and J 8 bases, leaving 6 bases between the germline ends. Germline V gene lookup returns CDR1 SGHTA and CDR2 FQGNSA. The CDR3 is 12 residues long. Written as DNA, the CDR3 is TGTGCCAGCAGCTTAGCCGGCGGTACGCAGTATTTT. Translating gives CASSLAGGTQYF.

The chain carries TRBV30 and TRBJ1-2, with 9 bases identical to TRBD1. The CDR3 runs to 11 residues. V lost 6 bases, J lost 7 bases, and 3 bases stayed unmatched. Germline loops: CDR1 GTSNPN, CDR2 SVGIG (reference sequence). In DNA form, the CDR3 reads TGTGCCTGTACAGGGGGCTCTGGCTACACCTTC. Amino acids: CACTGGSGYTF.

This rearrangement joins TRBV7-2 to TRBJ2-7; TRBD2 matches at 11 bases. Germline assignment: CDR1 SGHTA and CDR2 FQGNSA. The CDR3 runs 18 residues. J gave up 2 bases and V 0 bases, and 9 bases lay outside the gene matches. The CDR3 sequence: CASSLAGLAGPAAYEQYF. The CDR3 DNA reads as TGTGCCAGCAGCTTAGCTGGACTAGCGGGCCCCGCTGCCTACGAGCAGTACTTC. The entire variable domain, with the rest obtained from reference TRBV7-2 and TRBJ2-7, is as follows: GAGVSQSPSNKVTEKGKDVELRCDPISGHTALYWYRQSLGQGLEFLIYFQGNSAPDKSGLPSDRFSAERTGGSVSTLTIQRTQQEDSAVYLCASSLAGLAGPAAYEQYFGPGTRLTVT.

Concerning this clone itself: Relative to the germline gene, one junction end is altered; a read error may explain this. The V gene is TRBV5-4, the J gene TRBJ1-1; weak D call: TRBD1 (5 bases). This CDR3 spans 16 amino acids. Germline values: CDR1 SGHNT, CDR2 YYREEE (reference sequence). The CDR3: CASSQDMRGPNTEAFF. CDR3 DNA: TGCGCCAGCAGCCAAGATATGAGGGGACCGAACACTGAAGCTTTCTTT.

This clone was observed a single time. CDR3 sequence: CASSSGRWGVDTQYF. DNA of the CDR3: TGTGCCAGCAGCTCGGGAAGATGGGGTGTAGATACGCAGTATTTT. This rearrangement joins TRBV7-3 to TRBJ2-3, with D perhaps TRBD2 (5 bases). The CDR3 loop spans 15 amino acids. From germline, CDR1 is SGHTA and CDR2 FQGTGA. V lost 4 bases and J 5 bases, leaving 16 bases between the germline ends.

This clone was observed a single time. The same CDR3 is also encoded by other DNA sequences in this sample. The gene calls are TRBV29-1 and TRBJ2-5; D might be TRBD2 (6 bases). The CDR3 has 12 amino acids. Deletions cut 6 bases from V and 3 bases from J, with 11 bases between. From germline, CDR1 is SQVTM and CDR2 ANQGSEA. The CDR3, as DNA: TGCAGCGTCGCTACGGGGGAAGAGACCCAGTACTTC. Its protein product is CSVATGEETQYF.

The rearrangement links TRBV5-5 to TRBJ2-2; the D gene is possibly TRBD2 (6 bases). In germline, CDR1 is SGHKS, CDR2 YYEKEE (reference sequence). The CDR3 totals 16 residues. Trimming took 4 bases from V and 0 from J, leaving 13 bases between them. The CDR3 spells CASSPLATANTGELFF. The CDR3 DNA reads TGTGCCAGCAGCCCGCTAGCGACCGCGAACACCGGGGAGCTGTTTTTT.

The CDR3 bases are TGTGCAAGTCGCCGCGACAGGGATCGGAACACCGGGGAGCTGTTTTTT. Amino acid sequence: CASRRDRDRNTGELFF. The gene calls are TRBV12-2 and TRBJ2-2; TRBD1 reflects the table's D call only, with no check against the DNA. TRBV12-2 is marked as a pseudogene. The CDR3 has 16 amino acids.

The V call is TRBV4-2, the J call TRBJ2-2, with D possibly being TRBD2 (7 bases). This CDR3 comprises 16 residues. Germline CDR1 and CDR2: LGHNA and YNFKEQ. V gave up 4 bases and J gave up 5 bases, with 17 bases separating them. The CDR3 loop reads CASSRGGSGETGELFF. The CDR3 DNA sequence: TGTGCCAGCAGCCGCGGGGGCAGCGGGGAGACCGGGGAGCTGTTTTTT.

This clone was detected only once. This chain links TRBV15 with TRBJ1-1; no definite D call. Germline-derived CDR1 and CDR2 are LNHNV and YYDKDF (reference sequence). CDR3 length: 14 amino acids. The germline V and J ends were trimmed by 5 bases and 1 base, with 11 bases remaining between them. In DNA form, the CDR3 reads TGTGCCACCAGCGGGCTGGGAGGGAACACTGAAGCTTTCTTT. The encoded protein is CATSGLGGNTEAFF.

The rearrangement uses TRBV7-2 and TRBJ2-5; a weak D match, TRBD2 (7 bases). The CDR3 length is 15 residues. Germline loops: CDR1 SGHTA, CDR2 FQGNSA. The V and J ends lost 3 bases and 1 base respectively, with 12 bases between them. The CDR3 region has the DNA TGTGCCAGCAGCTTGATGGCGGGGGCCCAAGAGACCCAGTACTTC. This translates into CASSLMAGAQETQYF. The complete variable domain, with remaining parts taken from reference TRBV7-2 and TRBJ2-5, reads GAGVSQSPSNKVTEKGKDVELRCDPISGHTALYWYRQSLGQGLEFLIYFQGNSAPDKSGLPSDRFSAERTGGSVSTLTIQRTQQEDSAVYLCASSLMAGAQETQYFGPGTRLLVL.

This clone has just a few counts. The chain joins TRBV7-2 to TRBJ1-1; no clear D gene. Germline loops: CDR1 SGHTA, CDR2 FQGNSA. V was trimmed by 1 base and J by 10 bases, leaving 13 bases between them. The CDR3 extends over 13 amino acids. Here the CDR3 reads CASSLVPTEIAFF. DNA of the CDR3: TGTGCCAGCAGCTTAGTGCCCACTGAAATAGCTTTCTTT.

The rearrangement joins TRBV5-6 to TRBJ2-1; 8 bases are a match to TRBD2. CDR3 size: 15 residues. The germline gives CDR1 SGHDT, CDR2 YYEEEE. V was pared by 4 bases and J by 3 bases, with 6 bases of the junction left unmatched. The CDR3 region has the DNA TGTGCCAGCAGCCCTCCAGCGGGAGACTACAATGAGCAGTTCTTC. It yields the protein CASSPPAGDYNEQFF.

The rearrangement uses TRBV4-2 and TRBJ2-7; possibly TRBD1 for D (7 bases). The CDR3 spans 14 residues. CDR1 is LGHNA, CDR2 YNFKEQ, per germline. The V and J ends lost 0 bases and 6 bases respectively, with 12 bases between them. CDR3 sequence: CASSQEEGAIEQYF. The CDR3, as DNA: TGTGCCAGCAGCCAAGAGGAGGGGGCAATCGAGCAGTACTTC.

This chain joins TRBV28 and TRBJ1-5; 8 bases match TRBD1. The V segment lost 5 bases and the J segment 3 bases; nucleotides outside the gene matches: 9. The length of the CDR3 is 16 residues. CDR1 is MDHEN, CDR2 SYDVKM, per germline. The CDR3 region has the DNA TGTGCCAGCAGTCCCTGGACAGGGTCGGTCAATCAGCCCCAGCATTTT. This sequence encodes CASSPWTGSVNQPQHF.

The rearrangement joins TRBV30 to TRBJ2-1; a possible D gene is TRBD2 (6 bases). Between the trimmed V and J ends, which lost 0 bases and 7 bases, there was a span of 13 bases. The CDR3 contains 14 residues. Per the germline V gene, CDR1 is GTSNPN and CDR2 is SVGIG (reference sequence). The CDR3 loop is CAWSVGGAINEQFF. The CDR3 nucleotides read TGTGCCTGGAGTGTGGGCGGGGCGATAAATGAGCAGTTCTTC.

The V gene is TRBV18, the J gene TRBJ2-5; D remains ambiguous. CDR1 is KGHSH, CDR2 LQKENI, per germline. The CDR3 is made up of 14 amino acids. Trimming removed 4 bases at V and 6 bases at J, with 15 bases between. The CDR3 DNA is TGTGCCAGCTCACGCGTCAGTGAAGGAAAGACCCAGTACTTC. Amino acids: CASSRVSEGKTQYF. Together with reference TRBV18 and TRBJ2-5, the CDR3 gives the full variable domain: NAGVMQNPRHLVRRRGQEARLRCSPMKGHSHVYWYRQLPEEGLKFMVYLQKENIIDESGMPKERFSAEFPKEGPSILRIQQVVRGDSAAYFCASSRVSEGKTQYFGPGTRLLVL.

The J gene is TRBJ2-1, the V gene TRBV4-1; 11 bases are shared with TRBD2. The trim removed 4 bases at V and 5 bases at J, leaving 7 bases unmatched. Germline loops: CDR1 MGHRA, CDR2 YSYEKL. The CDR3 spans 16 residues. The CDR3 here is CASSRVSGLADNEQFF. The CDR3 region has the DNA TGCGCCAGCAGCCGGGTTTCGGGACTAGCGGACAATGAGCAGTTCTTC.

The V and J genes are TRBV5-6 and TRBJ2-2; D possibly corresponds to TRBD2 (5 bases). Germline V gene lookup returns CDR1 SGHDT and CDR2 YYEEEE. Trimming shortened V by 4 bases and J by 5 bases, and 21 bases separated the two germline ends. CDR3 length equals 17 residues. For the CDR3, the DNA is TGTGCCAGCAGCCCGAGAGGGCCCGGAGATAATACCGGGGAGCTGTTTTTT. Protein sequence: CASSPRGPGDNTGELFF.

This chain uses TRBV4-3 with TRBJ1-1, with unresolved D. This CDR3 contains 11 residues. Per the germline V gene, CDR1 is LGHNA and CDR2 is YSLEER. Trimming stripped 11 bases from V and 4 bases from J, with 11 bases between. In DNA form, the CDR3 reads TGCGCCTCCGGGGAGGGCACTGAAGCTTTCTTT. Translation gives CASGEGTEAFF.